This T cell receptor (beta chain) was sequenced during a study of long-term antiretroviral therapy in people with HIV. General study points: Although diversity increased after ART, it remained lower than in transplant donor controls. Narrower CDR3 length ranges marked HIV repertoires relative to controls. Clonal populations expanded prior to ART predominated within the repertoire at all time points.

Every one of the participants with HIV received treatment in the United States. Comment on this clone: Its target is unknown.

Version v3.0 of the immunoSEQ assay ran at survey level. Clones were read by immunoSEQ multiplex PCR, and TCRdb kept only the in-frame ones, dropping some. The sample includes roughly 25,000 clones, 80% to 90% seen only once; the top ten take 2% to 2.5%. This CDR3 comprises 13 residues. Germline CDR1 and CDR2: MNHEY and SMNVEV (reference sequence). Trimming removed 7 bases at V and 3 bases at J, with 13 bases between. This clonotype originated in a man aged 45-65 years with HIV. The sequences come from unsorted PBMCs, collected 3 years after starting antiretroviral therapy. The rearrangement links TRBV27 to TRBJ2-7; D perhaps matches TRBD1 (6 bases). The CDR3 reads CASTDYRDYEQYF. The CDR3 DNA sequence: TGTGCCAGCACAGATTACAGGGACTACGAGCAGTACTTC.